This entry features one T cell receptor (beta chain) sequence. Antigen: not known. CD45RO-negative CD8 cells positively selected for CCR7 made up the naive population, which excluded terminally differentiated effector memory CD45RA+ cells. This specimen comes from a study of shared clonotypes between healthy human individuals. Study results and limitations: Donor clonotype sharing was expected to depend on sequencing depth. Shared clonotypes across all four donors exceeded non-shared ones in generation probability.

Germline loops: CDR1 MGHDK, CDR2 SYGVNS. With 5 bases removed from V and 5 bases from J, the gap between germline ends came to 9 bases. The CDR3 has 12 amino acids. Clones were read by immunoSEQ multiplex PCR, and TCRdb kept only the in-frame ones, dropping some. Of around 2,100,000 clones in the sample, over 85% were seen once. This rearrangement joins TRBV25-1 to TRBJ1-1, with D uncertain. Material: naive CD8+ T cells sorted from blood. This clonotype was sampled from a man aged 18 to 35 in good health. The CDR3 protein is CASSFGATEAFF. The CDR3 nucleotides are TGTGCCAGCAGTTTCGGTGCGACTGAAGCTTTCTTT.